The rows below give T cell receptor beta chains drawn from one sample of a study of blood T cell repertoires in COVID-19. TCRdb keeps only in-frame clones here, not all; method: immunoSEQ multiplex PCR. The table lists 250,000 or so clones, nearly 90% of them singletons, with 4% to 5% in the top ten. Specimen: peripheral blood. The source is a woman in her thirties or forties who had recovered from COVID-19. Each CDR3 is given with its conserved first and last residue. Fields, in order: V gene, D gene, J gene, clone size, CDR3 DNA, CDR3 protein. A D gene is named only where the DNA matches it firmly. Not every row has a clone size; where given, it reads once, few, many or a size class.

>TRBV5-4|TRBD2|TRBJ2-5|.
TGTGCCAGCAGCTTGACTGCGGGGGAGGAGACCCAGTACTTC
CASSLTAGEETQYF
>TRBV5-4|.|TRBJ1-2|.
TGTGCCAGCAGCCAAGGAGGGGCGAGGTCGAACTACACCTTC
CASSQGGARSNYTF
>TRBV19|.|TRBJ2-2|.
TGTGCCAGTACCTCGGGGACTCTAGGGGCTTCGAACACCGGGGAGCTGTTTTTT
CASTSGTLGASNTGELFF
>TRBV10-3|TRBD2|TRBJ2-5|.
TGTGCCACGCGGGAGGGCCTGTGGGAGACCCAGTACTTC
CATREGLWETQYF
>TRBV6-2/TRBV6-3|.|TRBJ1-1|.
TGTGCCAGCAGTCTTACAGAAAACACTGAAGCTTTCTTT
CASSLTENTEAFF
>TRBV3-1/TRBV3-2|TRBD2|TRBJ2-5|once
TGTGCCAGCAGCCAGGGAGGGGAGACCCAGTACTTC
CASSQGGETQYF
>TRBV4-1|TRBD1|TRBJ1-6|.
TGCGCCAGCAGCCAAAACAGGGGACTTGGGAATTCACCCCTCCACTTT
CASSQNRGLGNSPLHF
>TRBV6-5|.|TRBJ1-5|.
TGTGCCAGCAGCCGCCGGGGGACCAGCAATCAGCCCCAGCATTTT
CASSRRGTSNQPQHF
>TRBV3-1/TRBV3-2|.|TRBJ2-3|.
TGTGCCAGCAGCCAATCCCGCGGGTTGGGATGGGGTACGCAGTATTTT
CASSQSRGLGWGTQYF
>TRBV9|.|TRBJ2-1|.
TGTGCCAGCAGCGTAACAGACAATGAGCAGTTCTTC
CASSVTDNEQFF
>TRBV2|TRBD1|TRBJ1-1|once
TGTGCCAGCTTTGAAGGTTGGACAGGCTTGAACACTGAAGCTTTCTTT
CASFEGWTGLNTEAFF
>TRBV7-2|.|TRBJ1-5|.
TGTGCCAGCAGCTTAGGGTCCAGGGAACAGCCCCAGCATTTT
CASSLGSREQPQHF
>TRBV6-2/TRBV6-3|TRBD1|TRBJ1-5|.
TGTGCCAGCAGTTACACAAAGACCAGACAGGGTAATCAGCCCCAGCATTTT
CASSYTKTRQGNQPQHF
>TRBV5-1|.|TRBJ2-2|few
TGCGCCAGCAGCCTTGGGGAGGGGGAGCTGTTTTTT
CASSLGEGELFF
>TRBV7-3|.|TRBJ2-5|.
TGTGCCAGCAGCTTAGAAGCACCAGAGACCCAGTACTTC
CASSLEAPETQYF
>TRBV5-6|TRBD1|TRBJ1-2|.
TGTGCCAGCAGCCTCTTCCCGGGACAGGGAAACTATGGCTACACCTTC
CASSLFPGQGNYGYTF
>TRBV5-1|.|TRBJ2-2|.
TGCGCCAGCAGCAACGGGATTACCGGGGAGCTGTTTTTT
CASSNGITGELFF
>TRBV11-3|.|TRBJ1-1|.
TGTGCCAGCAGCTTAGCCTCCAGGGAAGCTTTCTTT
CASSLASREAFF
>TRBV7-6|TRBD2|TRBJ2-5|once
TGTGCCAGCAGCTTAAATCTGCTAGCGGGGGTAGAGACCCAGTACTTC
CASSLNLLAGVETQYF
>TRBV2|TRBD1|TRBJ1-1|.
TGTGCCAGCAGTGGGGACAGATTGAACACTGAAGCTTTCTTT
CASSGDRLNTEAFF
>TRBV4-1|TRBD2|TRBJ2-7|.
TGCGCCAGCAGCCATGACAGACTAGCGGGGCTCCACGAGCAGTACTTC
CASSHDRLAGLHEQYF
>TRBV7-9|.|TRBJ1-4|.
TGTGCCAGCAGCTTAGCGCCTAGGGGCGCTGAAAAACTGTTTTTT
CASSLAPRGAEKLFF
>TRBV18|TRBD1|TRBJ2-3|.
TGTGCCAGCTCCGCAAGGACAGGGGGGGCAGATACGCAGTATTTT
CASSARTGGADTQYF
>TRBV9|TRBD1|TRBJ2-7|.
TGTGCCAGCAGCGTAGGGGACAGGGGCTACGAGCAGTACTTC
CASSVGDRGYEQYF
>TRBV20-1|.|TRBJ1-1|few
TGCGGGGGGGTGACAGACACTGAAGCTTTCTTT
CGGVTDTEAFF
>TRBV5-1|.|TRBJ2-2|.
TGCGCCAGTTCCATCGGCACCGGGGAGCTGTTTTTT
CASSIGTGELFF
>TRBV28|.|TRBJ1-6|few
TGTGCCAGCAGTCCCCTTCCTCCTAATTCACCCCTCCACTTT
CASSPLPPNSPLHF